The clone carrying this T cell receptor beta chain has only a few counts. Its antigen remains unidentified. One junction end disagrees with the germline gene, perhaps due to a read error. The entry originates in a study of T cells after yellow fever vaccination. For the study at large: SMART-Seq v4 Ultra Low Input prepared libraries from low-cell fractions.

The CDR3 extends over 20 amino acids. CDR1 is SSHAT, CDR2 FNYEAQ, per germline (reference sequence). TCRdb reprocessed the 5' RACE reads via MiXCR and lists one record per CDR3 protein. The table lists roughly 340,000 distinct CDR3 sequences, 4% of them singletons. Regarding the study as a whole: FACS-sorted repertoires might harbor abundant contaminating clonotypes from the bulk population. Most primary-vaccination clones reappeared after the booster (just under 98% CD4, more than 70% CD8).

The source of this sequence is a young man who received the YFV17D yellow fever vaccine. The rearrangement links TRBV7-7 to TRBJ2-5; TRBD2 aligns across 10 bases. Material: PBMCs, obtained 5 days after the yellow fever booster vaccination. The CDR3 loop is CASSTKRASGGPRPGETQYF. Written as DNA, the CDR3 is TGTGCTAGCAGCACGAAACGGGCTAGCGGGGGCCCCCGACCGGGGGAGACCCAGTACTTC.